These 25 T cell receptor beta chains share one sample of origin, sequenced in a study of cytomegalovirus exposure and HLA in healthy donors. The PCR employed 60 Vbeta primers together with 13 Jbeta primers. Generated by immunoSEQ multiplex PCR, the TCRdb table keeps only in-frame clones and is missing some. The sample contains about 120,000 clones, about four fifths of which appear only once. The sequencing input was PBMCs. All receptors derive from a woman in her thirties or forties in good health and CMV-seronegative.

The rearrangement links TRBV20-1 to TRBJ1-2; D may be TRBD1 (6 bases). The germline CDR1 and CDR2 sequences are DFQATT and SNEGSKA (reference sequence). This CDR3 has 11 residues. Trimming left V 5 bases short and J 8 bases short, with 12 bases between. The CDR3 DNA follows: TGCAGTGCTCCAACAGGGTACGGCTACACCTTC. As protein: CSAPTGYGYTF.

The chain couples TRBV7-2 to TRBJ1-5; 10 bases match TRBD1. Germline V gene lookup returns CDR1 SGHTA and CDR2 FQGNSA. With V trimmed by 3 bases and J by 1 base, 3 bases remained unmatched. CDR3 length: 16 residues. CDR3 nucleotides: TGTGCCAGCAGCTTCCGACAGGGGGCGAGCAATCAGCCCCAGCATTTT. It encodes CASSFRQGASNQPQHF.

The chain uses TRBV10-1 and TRBJ2-3, with D tentatively TRBD1 (6 bases). The CDR3 sequence is 13 residues long. V lost 6 bases and J 2 bases, leaving 9 bases between the germline ends. Germline CDR1 and CDR2: WNHNN and SYGVQD (reference sequence). In nucleotides, the CDR3 is TGCGCCAGCAGCAGGACAGTCACAGATACGCAGTATTTT. Translated, it gives CASSRTVTDTQYF.

This chain links TRBV4-1 with TRBJ1-4; unclear D gene. The CDR3 loop spans 13 amino acids. CDR1 is MGHRA, CDR2 YSYEKL, per germline. Trimming removed 3 bases from V and 10 bases from J, with 12 bases in between. The CDR3 DNA reads as TGCGCCAGCAGCCAGAAGGGAGGAGTAAAACTGTTTTTT. This translates into CASSQKGGVKLFF.

The chain is built from TRBV7-2 and TRBJ1-1; TRBD1 matches at 7 bases. With V trimmed by 5 bases and J by 0 bases, 9 bases remained unmatched. This CDR3 is 16 amino acids long. Germline V gives CDR1 SGHTA, CDR2 FQGNSA. CDR3 DNA sequence: TGTGCCAGCAGCCGACACCTGACAGGGATGAACACTGAAGCTTTCTTT. Its translation is CASSRHLTGMNTEAFF.

The CDR3, as DNA: TGTGCCAGCAGCTTCGACACTGCCGAAGGCTACACCTTC. Translating gives CASSFDTAEGYTF. J is TRBJ1-2 and V is TRBV7-9; unclear D gene. V lost 3 bases and J lost 8, with 13 bases in between. From germline, CDR1 is SEHNR and CDR2 FQNEAQ (reference sequence). There are 13 residues in the CDR3. Complete variable domain (other parts from reference TRBV7-9 and TRBJ1-2): DTGVSQNPRHKITKRGQNVTFRCDPISEHNRLYWYRQTLGQGPEFLTYFQNEAQLEKSRLLSDRFSAERPKGSFSTLEIQRTEQGDSAMYLCASSFDTAEGYTFGSGTRLTVV.

The chain is built from TRBV19 and TRBJ2-5, with TRBD2 matching 13 bases. The V gene's germline CDR1 is LNHDA and CDR2 SQIVND (reference sequence). J was trimmed by 10 bases and V by 6 bases; bases with no gene match: 8. This CDR3 comprises 14 residues. CDR3 in amino acids: CASSSGTSGAYQYF. CDR3 DNA: TGTGCCAGTAGCAGCGGGACTAGCGGGGCTTACCAGTACTTC.

The V call is TRBV5-6, the J call TRBJ2-5, with 9 positions matching TRBD1. The closer fit of TRBJ2-7 to the DNA end suggests the J call may be wrong. Per germline, CDR1 SGHDT and CDR2 YYEEEE. CDR3 size: 14 residues. The CDR3 region is CASSKDRGGYEQYF. CDR3 nucleotides: TGTGCCAGCAGTAAGGACAGGGGAGGCTACGAGCAGTACTTC.

The chain carries TRBV4-1 and TRBJ2-5; possibly TRBD2 for D (6 bases). The germline CDR1 and CDR2 sequences are MGHRA and YSYEKL. The CDR3 length is 16 residues. With 2 bases removed from V and 1 base from J, the gap between germline ends came to 14 bases. The CDR3 region has the DNA TGCGCCAGCAGCCAATCGACTAGGGGATCCCAAGAGACCCAGTACTTC. It is translated as CASSQSTRGSQETQYF.

The chain employs TRBV7-8 and TRBJ2-5; 7 bases match TRBD2. The trim removed 5 bases at V and 5 bases at J, leaving 14 bases unmatched. Germline CDR1 SGHVS, CDR2 FQNEAQ. CDR3 length: 16 residues. The CDR3 here is CASSPWKAGNQETQYF. DNA for the CDR3: TGTGCCAGCAGCCCTTGGAAAGCGGGAAATCAGGAGACCCAGTACTTC.

The chain couples TRBV5-1 to TRBJ2-7; TRBD1 is a possible D gene (5 bases). Germline-derived CDR1 and CDR2 are SGHRS and YFSETQ. The CDR3 is 12 residues long. Trimming removed 4 bases from V and 4 bases from J, with 9 bases in between. DNA of the CDR3: TGCGCCAGCAGCCCTGACAGTTACGAGCAGTACTTC. Translated: CASSPDSYEQYF. Combining the CDR3 with reference TRBV5-1 and TRBJ2-7 gives the whole variable domain KAGVTQTPRYLIKTRGQQVTLSCSPISGHRSVSWYQQTPGQGLQFLFEYFSETQRNKGNFPGRFSGRQFSNSRSEMNVSTLELGDSALYLCASSPDSYEQYFGPGTRLTVT.

The gene calls are TRBV5-1 and TRBJ2-1; D is perhaps TRBD1 (5 bases). Germline CDR1 SGHRS, CDR2 YFSETQ. The CDR3 covers 14 residues. Trimming shortened V by 4 bases and J by 4 bases, and 12 bases separated the two germline ends. In DNA, the CDR3 is TGCGCCAGCAGCAGCGACGCAGGGTACAATGAGCAGTTCTTC. This sequence encodes CASSSDAGYNEQFF. The full variable domain, with the rest looked up from reference TRBV5-1 and TRBJ2-1, is KAGVTQTPRYLIKTRGQQVTLSCSPISGHRSVSWYQQTPGQGLQFLFEYFSETQRNKGNFPGRFSGRQFSNSRSEMNVSTLELGDSALYLCASSSDAGYNEQFFGPGTRLTVL.

Remarks on this clone: A read error may account for a junction end that differs from germline. The rearrangement joins TRBV29-1 to TRBJ1-2; D might be TRBD1 (6 bases). The length of the CDR3 is 9 residues. Looked up from germline, CDR1 is SQVTM and CDR2 is ANQGSEA. The CDR3 is CSAPGGAGF. As DNA, the CDR3 is TGCAGCGCCCCTGGGGGGGCTGGCTTC.

V usage is TRBV15 and J usage is TRBJ1-1; the match to TRBD1 covers 7 bases. Germline trimming cut 5 bases from V and 4 bases from J; bases unmatched to any gene: 7. The CDR3 length is 14 residues. CDR1 and CDR2 (germline): LNHNV, YYDKDF (reference sequence). The CDR3 DNA is TGTGCCACCAGCCCCCAGGGGGTGGGCACTGAAGCTTTCTTT. This codes for CATSPQGVGTEAFF.

J is TRBJ2-7 and V is TRBV27; 13 bases map to TRBD2. With 6 bases clipped from V and 3 bases from J, the junction kept 8 bases outside the gene matches. CDR3 length equals 16 residues. Germline loops: CDR1 MNHEY, CDR2 SMNVEV (reference sequence). CDR3 sequence (DNA): TGTGCCAGCAGACCCGGACTAGCGGGAGCCAGCTACGAGCAGTACTTC. It translates to CASRPGLAGASYEQYF.

The chain links TRBV6-6 to TRBJ2-3; D perhaps matches TRBD2 (5 bases). Germline assignment: CDR1 MNHNY and CDR2 SVGAGI (reference sequence). This CDR3 spans 11 amino acids. Trimming took 8 bases from V and 5 from J, leaving 8 bases between them. DNA of the CDR3: TGTGCCAGCCTACTAGGAGATACGCAGTATTTT. As protein: CASLLGDTQYF.

The V gene is TRBV4-2, the J gene TRBJ1-1; D might be TRBD1 (6 bases). Trimming cost V 5 bases and J 7 bases, with 23 bases left between them. The CDR3 consists of 16 residues. CDR1 and CDR2 (germline): LGHNA, YNFKEQ. The CDR3 loop reads CASSKATKGEQGEAFF. As DNA, the CDR3 is TGTGCCAGCAGCAAAGCCACTAAAGGAGAACAGGGTGAAGCTTTCTTT.

This rearrangement joins TRBV19 to TRBJ1-2; maybe TRBD1 (6 bases). Trimming stripped 3 bases from V and 5 bases from J, with 16 bases between. The CDR3 has 15 residues. Per germline, CDR1 LNHDA and CDR2 SQIVND (reference sequence). The CDR3 here is CASSMYDRSSYGYTF. CDR3 coding DNA: TGTGCCAGTAGTATGTATGACAGGTCGTCTTATGGCTACACCTTC.

The V and J genes are TRBV28 and TRBJ2-7, with TRBD1 identical over 7 bases. In germline, CDR1 is MDHEN, CDR2 SYDVKM. CDR3 length: 13 amino acids. The V segment lost 2 bases and the J segment 4 bases; nucleotides outside the gene matches: 2. CDR3 sequence (DNA): TGTGCCAGCAGTTTAAGGACAGGTTACGAGCAGTACTTC. Its translation: CASSLRTGYEQYF.

The chain joins TRBV18 to TRBJ1-2, with 9 nucleotides matching TRBD1. Germline-derived CDR1 and CDR2 are KGHSH and LQKENI. Trimming took 2 bases from V and 8 from J; bases not matched to a gene: 12. The CDR3 runs to 16 residues. Here the CDR3 reads CASSPGTGTSSGGYTF. In DNA, the CDR3 is TGTGCCAGCTCACCAGGGACAGGGACCTCATCGGGAGGCTACACCTTC.

This chain joins TRBV28 and TRBJ2-2; a weak D match, TRBD1 (6 bases). The CDR3 covers 15 residues. The V gene lost 1 base and the J gene lost 4 bases, with 10 bases spanning the gap. Germline lookup yields CDR1 MDHEN and CDR2 SYDVKM. CDR3 protein: CASSLSRQVTGELFF. The CDR3 nucleotides read TGTGCCAGCAGTTTATCAAGACAGGTCACCGGGGAGCTGTTTTTT. Variable domain in full (rest from reference TRBV28 and TRBJ2-2): DVKVTQSSRYLVKRTGEKVFLECVQDMDHENMFWYRQDPGLGLRLIYFSYDVKMKEKGDIPEGYSVSREKKERFSLILESASTNQTSMYLCASSLSRQVTGELFFGEGSRLTVL.

The CDR3 is CASSFGLAGTHGDTQYF. CDR3 coding DNA: TGTGCCAGCAGCTTCGGACTAGCGGGGACCCATGGAGATACGCAGTATTTT. This chain joins TRBV5-8 and TRBJ2-3; 12 positions agree with TRBD2. This CDR3 is built from 17 residues. The V gene end was trimmed by 2 bases and the J gene end by 5 bases; junction bases not matched to a gene: 9. Germline loops: CDR1 SGHTS, CDR2 YDEGEE.

The V gene is TRBV13, the J gene TRBJ1-1; 7 bases are a match to TRBD1. The CDR3 runs 15 residues. Germline loops: CDR1 PRHDT, CDR2 FYEKMQ (reference sequence). The V segment lost 4 bases and the J segment 8 bases; nucleotides outside the gene matches: 13. The CDR3 DNA sequence: TGTGCCAGCAGCTCAGGTTGGACAGGAGATCGGGAAGCTTTCTTT. This sequence encodes CASSSGWTGDREAFF.

The chain carries TRBV27 and TRBJ2-7; 9 bases map to TRBD2. From germline, CDR1 is MNHEY and CDR2 SMNVEV (reference sequence). V was clipped by 6 bases and J by 5 bases; unmatched bases: 11. The CDR3 totals 15 residues. The CDR3 sequence is CASRVGAGGPHEQYF. In DNA, the CDR3 is TGTGCCAGCAGGGTCGGGGCGGGAGGGCCTCACGAGCAGTACTTC.

The chain links TRBV5-3 to TRBJ2-3; TRBD2 might be the D (6 bases). Being an ORF, TRBV5-3 has a function that is uncertain. The CDR3 runs 13 residues. Deletions cut 4 bases from V and 4 bases from J, with 10 bases between. The CDR3 loop reads CARSLREADTQYF. CDR3 coding DNA: TGTGCCAGAAGCCTGAGGGAGGCAGATACGCAGTATTTT.